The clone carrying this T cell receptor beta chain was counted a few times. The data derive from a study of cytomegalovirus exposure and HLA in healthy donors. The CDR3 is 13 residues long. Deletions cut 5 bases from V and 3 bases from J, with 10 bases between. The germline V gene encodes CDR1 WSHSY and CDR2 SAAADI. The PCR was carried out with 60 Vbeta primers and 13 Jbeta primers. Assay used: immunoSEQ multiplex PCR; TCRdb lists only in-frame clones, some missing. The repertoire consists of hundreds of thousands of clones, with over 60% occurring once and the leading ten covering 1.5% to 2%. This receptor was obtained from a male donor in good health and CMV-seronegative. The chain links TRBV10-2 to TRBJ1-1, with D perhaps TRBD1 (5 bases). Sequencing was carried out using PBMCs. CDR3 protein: CASSHLRDTEAFF. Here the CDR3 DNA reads TGCGCCAGCAGTCACCTCAGGGACACTGAAGCTTTCTTT.